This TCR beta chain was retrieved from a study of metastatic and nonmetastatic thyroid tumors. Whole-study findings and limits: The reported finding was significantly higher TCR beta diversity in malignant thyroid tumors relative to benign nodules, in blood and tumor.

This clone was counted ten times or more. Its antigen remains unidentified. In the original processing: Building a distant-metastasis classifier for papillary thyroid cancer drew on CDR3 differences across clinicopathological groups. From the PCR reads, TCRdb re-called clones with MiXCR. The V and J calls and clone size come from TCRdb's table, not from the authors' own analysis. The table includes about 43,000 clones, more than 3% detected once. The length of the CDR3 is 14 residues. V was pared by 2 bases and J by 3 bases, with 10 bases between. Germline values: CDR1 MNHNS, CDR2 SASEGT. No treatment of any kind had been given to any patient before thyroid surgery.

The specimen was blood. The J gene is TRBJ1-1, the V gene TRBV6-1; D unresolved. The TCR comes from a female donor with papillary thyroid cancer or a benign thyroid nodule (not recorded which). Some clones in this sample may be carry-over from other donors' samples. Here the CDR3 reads CASSERGLDTEAFF. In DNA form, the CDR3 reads TGTGCCAGCAGTGAAAGAGGGCTAGACACTGAAGCTTTCTTT.